Sequencing of this T cell receptor (beta chain) was carried out in a study of preoperative IRX-2 immunotherapy in early breast cancer. The V gene's germline CDR1 is KGHSH and CDR2 LQKENI. The V gene lost 6 bases and the J gene lost 7 bases, with 12 bases spanning the gap. The CDR3 spans 13 residues. The method was immunoSEQ multiplex PCR; TCRdb's version includes in-frame clones alone and lacks a portion of them. The table records around 30,000 clones, roughly four fifths of them present only once. This clone turned up a few times. Described treatment: preoperative locoregional IRX-2 cytokine immunotherapy.

Source: lymph node tissue, taken from a patient treated with IRX-2 immunotherapy. The clonotype was recovered from a human donor with breast cancer. The chain links TRBV18 to TRBJ2-2; D remains unclear. The CDR3 here is CASSSRRGGELFF. The CDR3 bases are TGTGCCAGCTCGTCTAGGCGAGGCGGGGAGCTGTTTTTT.